The 28 T cell receptor beta chains listed next were all sequenced from one sample in a study of CD8+ T cells in alopecia areata. The authors extracted RNA and reverse transcribed it into cDNA as the sequencing template. Assay: immunoSEQ multiplex PCR; the TCRdb copy retains only in-frame clones and omits some. The sample has under 350,000 clones; roughly 50% are singletons. Regarding treatment: oral pan-JAK inhibitor, 5-10 mg twice daily. The material sequenced was CD4+ T cells sorted from blood, taken at week 24, from a patient treated with tofacitinib. The receptors originated from a human donor with alopecia areata.

The chain employs TRBV7-3 and TRBJ2-7; the D is unclear. V was clipped by 5 bases and J by 6 bases, with 14 bases between them. The CDR3 covers 13 residues. CDR1 is SGHTA and CDR2 is FQGTGA in the germline V gene. The CDR3 nucleotides are TGTGCCAGCAGCCCCGGCCAGGCCTCCGAGCAGTACTTC. Amino acid sequence: CASSPGQASEQYF.

The V call is TRBV7-9, the J call TRBJ1-6; TRBD1 might be the D (5 bases). CDR1 is SEHNR and CDR2 is FQNEAQ in the germline V gene (reference sequence). V was clipped by 5 bases and J by 7 bases, with 15 bases between them. This CDR3 comprises 15 residues. CDR3 coding DNA: TGTGCCAGCAGCAGATCCGGGACTATCAATTCACCCCTCCACTTT. This sequence encodes CASSRSGTINSPLHF.

The genes are TRBV5-1 and TRBJ2-5; 10 nucleotides agree with TRBD1. CDR3 length: 16 amino acids. V shed 0 bases and J 5 bases; nucleotides not matched to a gene: 7. Germline-derived CDR1 and CDR2 are SGHRS and YFSETQ. CDR3 in DNA: TGCGCCAGCAGCTTGGCCGGGACAGGGGTCGGCGAGACCCAGTACTTC. This encodes CASSLAGTGVGETQYF.

This clone showed up just a few times. The CDR3 is CSVARVSNEQFF. CDR3 in DNA: TGCAGCGTTGCCCGGGTTAGTAATGAGCAGTTCTTC. The rearrangement links TRBV29-1 to TRBJ2-1; D is uncertain. V gave up 4 bases and J gave up 7 bases, with 11 bases separating them. The CDR3 is 12 amino acids. From germline, CDR1 is SQVTM and CDR2 ANQGSEA.

CDR3 amino acids: CASSEDDRLNTEAFF. Written as DNA, the CDR3 is TGTGCCAGCAGTGAAGACGACAGACTGAACACTGAAGCTTTCTTT. The chain carries TRBV25-1 and TRBJ1-1; a weak D match, TRBD1 (5 bases). CDR1 is MGHDK, CDR2 SYGVNS, per germline. CDR3 length equals 15 residues. Between the trimmed V and J ends, which lost 2 bases and 0 bases, there was a span of 10 bases.

The chain is built from TRBV5-1 and TRBJ2-1; possibly TRBD1 for D (5 bases). The germline V gene has CDR1 SGHRS and CDR2 YFSETQ. This CDR3 is built from 15 residues. Trimming removed 3 bases at V and 4 bases at J, with 14 bases between. CDR3 region: CASSSQGVAYNEQFF. CDR3 coding DNA: TGCGCCAGCAGCTCGCAGGGTGTAGCATACAATGAGCAGTTCTTC.

This clone is a singleton in its sample. This chain links TRBV5-1 with TRBJ1-3; the D gene is possibly TRBD1 (6 bases). The CDR3 spans 16 residues. The ends were cut back, 4 bases at V and 1 base at J, with 15 bases in the middle. The germline gives CDR1 SGHRS, CDR2 YFSETQ. CDR3 bases: TGCGCCAGCAGCCCGGACAGCGTATCTTCTGGAAACACCATATATTTT. Protein sequence: CASSPDSVSSGNTIYF.

The CDR3 loop is CASSFRETQYF. DNA for the CDR3: TGTGCCAGCAGCTTCAGGGAGACCCAGTACTTC. The rearrangement uses TRBV7-9 and TRBJ2-5; no definite D call. The CDR3 covers 11 residues. Trimming pared 3 bases from V and 5 bases from J, leaving 4 bases between. CDR1 SEHNR and CDR2 FQNEAQ come from the germline V gene (reference sequence).

The chain has TRBV18 and TRBJ2-3, with 9 nucleotides matching TRBD1. The V gene's germline CDR1 is KGHSH and CDR2 LQKENI. CDR3 length: 14 amino acids. V trimming: 3 bases; J trimming: 4 bases; junction bases outside the gene matches: 2. DNA for the CDR3: TGTGCCAGCTCACCCCGGGACAGGGCAGATACGCAGTATTTT. It yields the protein CASSPRDRADTQYF.

The rearrangement uses TRBV29-1 and TRBJ1-2, with unresolved D. The germline V and J ends were trimmed by 1 base and 0 bases, with 12 bases remaining between them. CDR3 size: 15 residues. Germline lookup yields CDR1 SQVTM and CDR2 ANQGSEA. CDR3 coding DNA: TGCAGCGTTGAAGGGGCAGGACCAGCTAACTATGGCTACACCTTC. It translates to CSVEGAGPANYGYTF.

The chain joins TRBV30 to TRBJ2-2; TRBD1 matches at 7 bases. Per germline, CDR1 GTSNPN and CDR2 SVGIG (reference sequence). This CDR3 contains 18 residues. The trim removed 2 bases at V and 5 bases at J, leaving 17 bases unmatched. In nucleotides, the CDR3 is TGTGCCTGGAGTACCGGGACAGCCTTGTGGGAGAGGACCGGGGAGCTGTTTTTT. Its translation is CAWSTGTALWERTGELFF.

This clone was detected once. This sequence joins TRBV27 and TRBJ2-5, with 7 bases that match TRBD1. Germline V gene sequence: CDR1 MNHEY, CDR2 SMNVEV (reference sequence). This CDR3 region has 15 residues. V lost 5 bases and J lost 4; bases outside the gene matches: 10. CDR3 loop: CASSPSDRLGETQYF. CDR3 sequence (DNA): TGTGCCAGCAGTCCCTCGGACAGGCTGGGAGAGACCCAGTACTTC.

The gene calls are TRBV6-5 and TRBJ2-3, with 7 nucleotides matching TRBD1. The germline CDR1 and CDR2 sequences are MNHEY and SVGAGI. With 6 bases clipped from V and 0 bases from J, the junction kept 3 bases outside the gene matches. The CDR3 has 14 residues. CDR3 region: CASRGTASTDTQYF. The CDR3 nucleotides read TGTGCCAGCAGGGGGACAGCTAGCACAGATACGCAGTATTTT.

This chain links TRBV2 with TRBJ2-3; possibly TRBD1 for D (6 bases). The germline gives CDR1 SNHLY, CDR2 FYNNEI. Trimming removed 8 bases from V and 4 bases from J, with 10 bases in between. This CDR3 has 12 amino acids. The CDR3 reads CASSRQADTQYF. CDR3 nucleotide sequence: TGTGCCAGCTCAAGACAGGCAGATACGCAGTATTTT.

This clone was detected once. CDR3 coding DNA: TGCAGCGGGGACTGGGGCGAGACCCAGTACTTC. It codes for CSGDWGETQYF. The rearrangement links TRBV29-1 to TRBJ2-5; the D gene is possibly TRBD2 (6 bases). CDR1 and CDR2 from the germline V gene are SQVTM and ANQGSEA. The CDR3 is 11 amino acids. Between the trimmed V and J ends, which lost 7 bases and 5 bases, there was a span of 11 bases.

The chain is built from TRBV29-1 and TRBJ2-1; D remains ambiguous. In germline, CDR1 is SQVTM, CDR2 ANQGSEA. CDR3 length equals 11 residues. V shed 6 bases and J shed 8 bases, with 11 bases lying between them. In nucleotides, the CDR3 is TGCAGCGTCCGTCGGGCAGATGAGCAGTTCTTC. This gives the protein CSVRRADEQFF.

V and J are TRBV29-1 and TRBJ1-1; D may be TRBD1 (6 bases). The CDR3 is made up of 14 amino acids. Germline values: CDR1 SQVTM, CDR2 ANQGSEA. Trimming shortened V by 6 bases and J by 5 bases, and 19 bases separated the two germline ends. CDR3 amino acids: CSVLGAEIRTEAFF. The CDR3, as DNA: TGCAGCGTACTGGGGGCAGAAATTAGGACTGAAGCTTTCTTT.

In its sample, this clone was seen a few times. The chain links TRBV18 to TRBJ2-7, with D perhaps being TRBD1 or TRBD2 (5 bases each). Trimming shortened V by 5 bases and J by 2 bases, and 13 bases separated the two germline ends. Per the germline V gene, CDR1 is KGHSH and CDR2 is LQKENI. This CDR3 has 14 amino acids. DNA of the CDR3: TGTGCCAGCTCAGCCGGGACGGCTACCTACGAGCAGTACTTC. Protein product: CASSAGTATYEQYF.

This chain links TRBV29-1 with TRBJ2-7; D perhaps matches TRBD1 (5 bases). Germline V gives CDR1 SQVTM, CDR2 ANQGSEA. The CDR3 consists of 14 residues. V was shortened by 2 bases and J by 4 bases, with 15 bases between the two germline ends. The CDR3 coding sequence is TGCAGCGTTGAAACCAGGGTAAGGGGTTACGAGCAGTACTTC. Translated: CSVETRVRGYEQYF.

This chain joins TRBV30 and TRBJ1-2, with D hard to call. CDR3 length equals 13 residues. Trimming took off 0 bases at V and 7 bases at J, with 12 bases between the two ends. From germline, CDR1 is GTSNPN and CDR2 SVGIG (reference sequence). This CDR3 is CAWSVLTVSGYTF. In nucleotides, the CDR3 is TGTGCCTGGAGTGTACTAACAGTCTCTGGCTACACCTTC.

This clone was seen only a few times. This chain uses TRBV6-1 with TRBJ2-3, with D unresolved. V was trimmed by 2 bases and J by 5 bases, leaving 8 bases between them. This CDR3 has 13 residues. CDR1 and CDR2 (germline): MNHNS, SASEGT. CDR3 residues: CASSESRIDTQYF. The DNA of the CDR3 is TGTGCCAGCAGTGAAAGTCGGATAGATACGCAGTATTTT.

This rearrangement joins TRBV5-4 to TRBJ2-5; no clear D gene. The CDR3 sequence is 15 residues long. The V and J ends lost 5 bases and 4 bases respectively, with 18 bases between them. Per the germline V gene, CDR1 is SGHNT and CDR2 is YYREEE (reference sequence). CDR3 sequence (DNA): TGTGCCAGCAGTTTGAGTATGGGTTCTGGAGAGACCCAGTACTTC. Translating it yields CASSLSMGSGETQYF.

The rearrangement links TRBV10-3 to TRBJ2-5, with TRBD2 matching over 8 bases. The CDR3 spans 14 residues. V shed 8 bases and J 2 bases; nucleotides not matched to a gene: 7. Germline CDR1 is ENHRY and CDR2 is SYGVKD. This chain's CDR3 is CAIAVAGSQETQYF. CDR3 coding DNA: TGTGCCATCGCCGTAGCGGGGAGTCAAGAGACCCAGTACTTC.

This rearrangement joins TRBV2 to TRBJ2-3, with D possibly being TRBD1 or TRBD2 (5 bases each). Trimming cost V 6 bases and J 2 bases, with 9 bases left between them. Germline loops: CDR1 SNHLY, CDR2 FYNNEI. The CDR3 length is 13 residues. The CDR3 DNA sequence: TGTGCCAGCAGACAGGACTTCACAGATACGCAGTATTTT. It codes for CASRQDFTDTQYF.

A word on this clone: Other nucleotide sequences in the sample specify the same CDR3. DNA of the CDR3: TGTGCCTGGAGTGGGTCCAATCAGCCCCAGCATTTT. Translated, it gives CAWSGSNQPQHF. The chain links TRBV30 to TRBJ1-5; the D is unclear. The CDR3 contains 12 residues. V was trimmed by 1 base and J by 3 bases, leaving 4 bases between them. In germline, CDR1 is GTSNPN, CDR2 SVGIG (reference sequence). The whole variable domain, remainder taken from reference TRBV30 and TRBJ1-5, is SQTIHQWPATLVQPVGSPLSLECTVEGTSNPNLYWYRQAAGRGLQLLFYSVGIGQISSEVPQNLSASRPQDRQFILSSKKLLLSDSGFYLCAWSGSNQPQHFGDGTRLSIL.

The gene calls are TRBV25-1 and TRBJ1-2, with TRBD1 matching 8 bases. Germline CDR1 is MGHDK and CDR2 is SYGVNS. The CDR3 extends over 16 amino acids. V lost 6 bases to trimming and J lost 0 bases; unmatched junction nucleotides: 9. CDR3 nucleotide sequence: TGTGCCAGCAGCGTGACAGGGGCCAATCCTAACTATGGCTACACCTTC. It encodes CASSVTGANPNYGYTF.

The chain employs TRBV7-2 and TRBJ2-5, with 7 nucleotides matching TRBD2. With V trimmed by 3 bases and J by 0 bases, 1 base remained unmatched. The CDR3 covers 14 residues. Germline V gene data show CDR1 as SGHTA and CDR2 as FQGNSA. CDR3: CASSFGTNQETQYF. In nucleotides, the CDR3 is TGTGCCAGCAGCTTCGGGACTAACCAAGAGACCCAGTACTTC.

This clone was seen a few times. This chain uses TRBV7-9 with TRBJ2-3, with D possibly being TRBD1 (6 bases). Looked up from germline, CDR1 is SEHNR and CDR2 is FQNEAQ (reference sequence). CDR3 size: 17 residues. Trimming removed 5 bases from V and 1 base from J, with 19 bases in between. CDR3 nucleotide sequence: TGTGCCAGCAGCACATCGGACAGCGGCCTAGGCACAGATACGCAGTATTTT. Its translation is CASSTSDSGLGTDTQYF.